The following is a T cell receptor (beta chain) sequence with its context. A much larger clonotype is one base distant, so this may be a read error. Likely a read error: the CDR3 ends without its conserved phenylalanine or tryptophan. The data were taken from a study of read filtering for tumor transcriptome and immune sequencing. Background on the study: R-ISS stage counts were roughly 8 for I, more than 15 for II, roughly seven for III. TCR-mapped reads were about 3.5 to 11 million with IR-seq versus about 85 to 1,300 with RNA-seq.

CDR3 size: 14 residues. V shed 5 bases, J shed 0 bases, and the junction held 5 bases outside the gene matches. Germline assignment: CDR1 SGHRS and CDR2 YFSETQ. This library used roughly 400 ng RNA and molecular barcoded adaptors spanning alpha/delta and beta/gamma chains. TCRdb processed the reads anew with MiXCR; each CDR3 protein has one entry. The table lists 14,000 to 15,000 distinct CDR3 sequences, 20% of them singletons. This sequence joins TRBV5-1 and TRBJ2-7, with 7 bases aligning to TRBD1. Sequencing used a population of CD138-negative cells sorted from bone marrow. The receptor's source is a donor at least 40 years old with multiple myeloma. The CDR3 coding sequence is TGCGCCAGCAGGGCGACAGGGAGCTCCTACGAGCAGTACTAC. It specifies CASRATGSSYEQYY.